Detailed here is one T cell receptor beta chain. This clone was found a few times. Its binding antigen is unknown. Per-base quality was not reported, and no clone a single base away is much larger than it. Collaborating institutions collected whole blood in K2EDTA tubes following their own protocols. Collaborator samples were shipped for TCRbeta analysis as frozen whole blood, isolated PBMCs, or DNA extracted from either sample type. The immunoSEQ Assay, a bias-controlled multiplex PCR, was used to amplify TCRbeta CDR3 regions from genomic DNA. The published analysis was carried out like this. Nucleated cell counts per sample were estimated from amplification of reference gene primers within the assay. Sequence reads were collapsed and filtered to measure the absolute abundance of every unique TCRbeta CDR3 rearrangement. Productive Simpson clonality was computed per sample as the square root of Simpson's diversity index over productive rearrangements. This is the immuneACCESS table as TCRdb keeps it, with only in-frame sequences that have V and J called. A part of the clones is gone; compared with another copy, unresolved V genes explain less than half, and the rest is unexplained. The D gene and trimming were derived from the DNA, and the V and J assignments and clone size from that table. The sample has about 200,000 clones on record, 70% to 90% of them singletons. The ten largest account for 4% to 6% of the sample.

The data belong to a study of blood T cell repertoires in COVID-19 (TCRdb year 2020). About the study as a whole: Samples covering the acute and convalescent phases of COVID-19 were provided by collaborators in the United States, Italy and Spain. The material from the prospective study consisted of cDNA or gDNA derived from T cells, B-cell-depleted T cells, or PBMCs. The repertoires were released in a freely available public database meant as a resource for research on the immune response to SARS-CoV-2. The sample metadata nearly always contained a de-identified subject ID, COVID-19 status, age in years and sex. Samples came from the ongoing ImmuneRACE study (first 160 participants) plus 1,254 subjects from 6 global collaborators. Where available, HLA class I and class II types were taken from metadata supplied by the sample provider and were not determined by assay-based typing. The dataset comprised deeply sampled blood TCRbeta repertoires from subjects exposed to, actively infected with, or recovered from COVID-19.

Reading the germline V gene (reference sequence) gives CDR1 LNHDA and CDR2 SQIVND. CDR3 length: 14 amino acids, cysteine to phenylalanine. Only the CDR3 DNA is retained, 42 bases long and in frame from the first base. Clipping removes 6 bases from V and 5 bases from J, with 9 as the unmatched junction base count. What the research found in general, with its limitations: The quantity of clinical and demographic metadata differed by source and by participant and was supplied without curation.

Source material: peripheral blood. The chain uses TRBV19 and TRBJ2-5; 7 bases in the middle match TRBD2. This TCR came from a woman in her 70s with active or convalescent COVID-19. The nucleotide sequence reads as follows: TGTGCCAGTAGATCCCGGGAGCGGGGTGAGACCCAGTACTTC. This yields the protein CASRSRERGETQYF. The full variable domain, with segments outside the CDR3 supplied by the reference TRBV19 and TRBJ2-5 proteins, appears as DGGITQSPKYLFRKEGQNVTLSCEQNLNHDAMYWYRQDPGQGLRLIYYSQIVNDFQKGDIAEGYSVSREKKESFPLTVTSAQKNPTAFYLCASRSRERGETQYFGPGTRLLVL.